These 27 T cell receptor beta chains were all obtained from the same sample, sequenced in a study of vaccination and CD4 T cells after COVID-19. The Oncomine TCR Beta short-read assay sequenced DNA from cultured CD4+ T cells. TCRdb re-analysed the PCR reads in MiXCR, keeping a single row per CDR3 protein. The repertoire holds about 20,000 distinct CDR3 sequences, with around half as singletons. As for treatment: approximately 9-day PBMC culture with coronavirus spike peptide pools or control peptides (ViraFEST assay). The antigens of these receptors remain unknown. Sample: CD4+ T cells from blood, cultured in vitro. These TCRs come from a human donor who had recovered from COVID-19.

This clonotype was detected once. The gene calls are TRBV20-1 and TRBJ2-3; D possibly uses TRBD1 or TRBD2 (5 bases each). Germline CDR1 and CDR2: DFQATT and SNEGSKA (reference sequence). The CDR3 spans 15 residues. The ends were cut back, 5 bases at V and 1 base at J, with 16 bases in the middle. The CDR3 DNA reads as TGCAGTGCTGGATCCCTCGGGACGCGCACAGATACGCAGTATTTT. It encodes CSAGSLGTRTDTQYF.

This clonotype turned up a few times. V gene TRBV6-5 combines with J gene TRBJ2-5, with D possibly being TRBD2 (6 bases). Germline V gives CDR1 MNHEY, CDR2 SVGAGI. V shed 2 bases and J shed 4 bases, with 8 bases lying between them. The length of the CDR3 is 13 residues. The CDR3 loop is CASSYGGVETQYF. CDR3 nucleotide sequence: TGTGCCAGCAGTTACGGCGGGGTAGAGACCCAGTACTTC.

A few counts support this clonotype. The chain employs TRBV27 and TRBJ2-5; the D gene is possibly TRBD1 (6 bases). Between the trimmed V and J ends, which lost 5 bases and 0 bases, there was a span of 7 bases. Germline V gene data show CDR1 as MNHEY and CDR2 as SMNVEV (reference sequence). The CDR3 spans 13 residues. CDR3 in DNA: TGTGCCAGCAGTCAGGGGTACCAAGAGACCCAGTACTTC. This translates into CASSQGYQETQYF.

V and J are TRBV6-5 and TRBJ2-7; D uncertain. Germline CDR1 reads MNHEY; CDR2 reads SVGAGI. The CDR3 covers 11 residues. V gave up 2 bases and J gave up 5 bases, with 4 bases separating them. DNA for the CDR3: TGTGCCAGCAGTTACCGGGACGAGCAGTACTTC. Translating gives CASSYRDEQYF.

This clonotype was seen a handful of times. The chain combines TRBV7-9 with TRBJ1-2, with 7 bases aligning to TRBD1. Per the germline V gene, CDR1 is SEHNR and CDR2 is FQNEAQ (reference sequence). V was pared by 0 bases and J by 7 bases, with 8 bases of the junction left unmatched. The CDR3 spans 15 residues. Written as DNA, the CDR3 is TGTGCCAGCAGCTTAGCAGGGGGCGCCACAAGTGGCTACACCTTC. Its translation: CASSLAGGATSGYTF.

The V call is TRBV18, the J call TRBJ1-2, with D unclear. This CDR3 spans 16 amino acids. CDR1 is KGHSH and CDR2 is LQKENI in the germline V gene. Trimming removed 3 bases at V and 7 bases at J, with 21 bases between. The DNA of the CDR3 is TGTGCCAGCTCACCGGGTCCCTCGGAAACGGTGGGTGGCTACACCTTC. This sequence encodes CASSPGPSETVGGYTF. Based on the CDR3 plus reference TRBV18 and TRBJ1-2, the full variable domain is NAGVMQNPRHLVRRRGQEARLRCSPMKGHSHVYWYRQLPEEGLKFMVYLQKENIIDESGMPKERFSAEFPKEGPSILRIQQVVRGDSAAYFCASSPGPSETVGGYTFGSGTRLTVV.

The count of this clonotype is one. The chain combines TRBV4-1 with TRBJ2-5; a weak D match, TRBD1 (5 bases). The V end was cut by 1 base, the J end by 5 bases, with 20 bases between. Germline CDR1 is MGHRA and CDR2 is YSYEKL. The CDR3 is made up of 17 amino acids. The CDR3 here is CASSQGQGGLMGETQYF. CDR3 nucleotide sequence: TGCGCCAGCAGCCAAGGGCAGGGCGGTCTCATGGGGGAGACCCAGTACTTC.

This clonotype turned up a few times. The rearrangement uses TRBV15 and TRBJ2-6; the match to TRBD1 covers 8 bases. The CDR3 is 18 residues long. Germline V gene lookup returns CDR1 LNHNV and CDR2 YYDKDF (reference sequence). The junction had 6 bases not matched to a gene; V was cut back by 0 bases and J by 2 bases. CDR3 sequence reads: CATSRERTGGTGANVLTF. The CDR3 DNA reads TGTGCCACCAGCAGAGAACGAACAGGGGGGACTGGGGCCAACGTCCTGACTTTC.

This clonotype was counted between two and nine times. CDR3 region: CASSDRGGGYTF. The CDR3 coding sequence is TGTGCCAGCAGTGATCGAGGGGGAGGCTACACCTTC. This sequence joins TRBV6-1 and TRBJ1-2; D is perhaps TRBD1 (6 bases). Deletions cut 3 bases from V and 8 bases from J, with 10 bases between. Germline CDR1 and CDR2: MNHNS and SASEGT. This CDR3 has 12 residues.

The chain combines TRBV19 with TRBJ1-5, with 7 bases identical to TRBD1. J lost 6 bases, V lost 1 base, and 15 bases had no gene match. CDR3 length equals 18 residues. Germline V CDR1 and CDR2: LNHDA, SQIVND (reference sequence). The CDR3 coding sequence is TGTGCCAGTAGTATAGGCGGCAGGGGGGCCAGTATTCGTCAGCCCCAGCATTTT. Translating it yields CASSIGGRGASIRQPQHF.

This chain links TRBV6-5 with TRBJ2-3; no clear D gene. Germline V gene lookup returns CDR1 MNHEY and CDR2 SVGAGI. The CDR3 covers 15 residues. V was trimmed by 1 base and J by 0 bases, leaving 8 bases between them. In nucleotides, the CDR3 is TGTGCCAGCAGTTACTTAGGGCTGAGCACAGATACGCAGTATTTT. Its protein is CASSYLGLSTDTQYF.

V is TRBV19 and J is TRBJ1-2; TRBD1 agrees at 10 bases. Germline V gene data show CDR1 as LNHDA and CDR2 as SQIVND (reference sequence). This CDR3 region has 15 residues. J lost 4 bases, V lost 7 bases, and 9 bases had no gene match. The CDR3 sequence: CASKRSRDRGYGYTF. The CDR3 bases are TGTGCCAGTAAAAGGAGCCGGGACAGGGGCTATGGCTACACCTTC.

This clonotype was seen a few times. The chain carries TRBV7-2 and TRBJ1-2; tentatively, D is TRBD1 (5 bases). The V and J ends lost 5 bases and 1 base respectively, with 8 bases between them. The germline gives CDR1 SGHTA, CDR2 FQGNSA. The CDR3 has 13 amino acids. This CDR3 is CASSRDGNYGYTF. CDR3 DNA sequence: TGTGCCAGCAGCCGGGACGGTAACTATGGCTACACCTTC.

The chain links TRBV7-2 to TRBJ1-2, with D possibly being TRBD1 (6 bases). Deletions cut 5 bases from V and 8 bases from J, with 12 bases between. CDR1 is SGHTA and CDR2 is FQGNSA in the germline V gene. The CDR3 covers 12 residues. CDR3 nucleotides: TGTGCCAGCAGCCCGGGGGCGCAAGGCTACACCTTC. Protein product: CASSPGAQGYTF.

This chain connects TRBV11-2 to TRBJ2-5, with D tentatively TRBD1 or TRBD2 (5 bases each). This CDR3 is built from 13 residues. V lost 4 bases, J lost 0 bases, and 6 bases lay in between. Germline values: CDR1 SGHAT, CDR2 FQNNGV. CDR3 in DNA: TGTGCCAGCAGCTCGGGACACCAAGAGACCCAGTACTTC. It codes for CASSSGHQETQYF.

The gene calls are TRBV6-1 and TRBJ2-3, with D possibly being TRBD2 (5 bases). This CDR3 region has 14 residues. V lost 2 bases and J 0 bases, leaving 6 bases between the germline ends. Germline CDR1 is MNHNS and CDR2 is SASEGT. In nucleotides, the CDR3 is TGTGCCAGCAGTGAACTAGCTAGCACAGATACGCAGTATTTT. It is translated as CASSELASTDTQYF.

The chain couples TRBV24-1 to TRBJ2-3; D may be TRBD2 (5 bases). CDR1 KGHDR and CDR2 SFDVKD come from the germline V gene. V lost 4 bases, J lost 6 bases, and 7 bases lay in between. The CDR3 consists of 12 residues. CDR3 loop: CATSDPGDTQYF. In DNA form, the CDR3 reads TGTGCCACCAGTGACCCGGGGGATACGCAGTATTTT.

CDR3 sequence: CASSYSGTSGRDYNEQFF. In nucleotides, the CDR3 is TGTGCCAGCAGTTACTCCGGGACTAGCGGGAGGGACTACAATGAGCAGTTCTTC. The V and J genes are TRBV6-2 or TRBV6-3 and TRBJ2-1, with 16 bases that match TRBD2. The V segment lost 0 bases and the J segment 3 bases; nucleotides outside the gene matches: 2. The CDR3 has 18 amino acids. Germline loops: CDR1 MNHEY, CDR2 SVGEGT.

The V and J genes are TRBV14 and TRBJ2-3, with D perhaps matching TRBD1 or TRBD2 (5 bases each). Trimming left V 1 base short and J 6 bases short, with 17 bases between. This CDR3 region has 16 residues. CDR1 and CDR2 (germline): SGHDN, FVKESK. The CDR3 sequence is CASSQGGTTAEDTQYF. The CDR3 bases are TGTGCCAGCAGCCAAGGGGGGACCACCGCCGAGGATACGCAGTATTTT.

This clonotype is a singleton in its sample. J is TRBJ2-2 and V is TRBV6-2 or TRBV6-3, with D perhaps TRBD2 (6 bases). V lost 10 bases and J lost 5, with 23 bases in between. This CDR3 spans 16 amino acids. Germline V gene sequence: CDR1 MNHEY, CDR2 SVGEGT. The DNA for the CDR3 is TGTGCCACCACCTCGGGACTCGTCGCGGGAACCGGGGAGCTGTTTTTT. It translates to CATTSGLVAGTGELFF.

The chain has TRBV7-3 and TRBJ1-3; a possible D gene is TRBD1 (6 bases). The CDR3 runs 16 residues. Deletions cut 1 base from V and 4 bases from J, with 14 bases between. Germline V CDR1 and CDR2: SGHTA, FQGTGA. DNA for the CDR3: TGTGCCAGCAGCTTAAATGGTGGGGGCCGGGGAAACACCATATATTTT. Amino acid sequence: CASSLNGGGRGNTIYF. The full variable domain, in which reference TRBV7-3 and TRBJ1-3 provide the parts outside the CDR3, is GAGVSQTPSNKVTEKGKYVELRCDPISGHTALYWYRQSLGQGPEFLIYFQGTGAADDSGLPNDRFFAVRPEGSVSTLKIQRTERGDSAVYLCASSLNGGGRGNTIYFGEGSWLTVV.

The V gene is TRBV20-1, the J gene TRBJ1-2; no firm D call. CDR1 is DFQATT and CDR2 is SNEGSKA in the germline V gene (reference sequence). CDR3 length: 12 residues. CDR3 loop: CISYRGNYGYTF. Here the CDR3 DNA reads TGCATCTCATACCGGGGTAACTATGGCTACACCTTC.

The rearrangement joins TRBV2 to TRBJ2-1; TRBD2 might be the D (6 bases). The germline gives CDR1 SNHLY, CDR2 FYNNEI. The V end was cut by 6 bases, the J end by 3 bases, with 15 bases between. There are 15 residues in the CDR3. The CDR3 sequence is CASRGGLAGYNEQFF. The CDR3 DNA is TGTGCCAGCAGGGGAGGTCTAGCAGGCTACAATGAGCAGTTCTTC.

This chain joins TRBV6-2 or TRBV6-3 and TRBJ1-1, with D maybe TRBD1 (5 bases). V lost 2 bases, J lost 4 bases, and 11 bases lay in between. The germline V gene has CDR1 MNHEY and CDR2 SVGEGT. The CDR3 sequence is 14 residues long. The chain's CDR3 is CASSYQGGSTEAFF. DNA of the CDR3: TGTGCCAGCAGTTACCAGGGTGGGAGCACTGAAGCTTTCTTT.

The chain uses TRBV6-5 and TRBJ2-7, with D hard to call. Germline values: CDR1 MNHEY, CDR2 SVGAGI. The CDR3 contains 15 residues. With 0 bases removed from V and 6 bases from J, the gap between germline ends came to 15 bases. The DNA for the CDR3 is TGTGCCAGCAGTTACTCGCTTGGGCCGGATGGCGAGCAGTACTTC. This sequence encodes CASSYSLGPDGEQYF.

This clonotype has just a few counts. The chain combines TRBV7-9 with TRBJ1-2, with D unresolved. The V end lost 7 bases, the J end lost 9 bases, and 12 bases lay between the germline ends. This CDR3 has 11 residues. CDR1 and CDR2 (germline): SEHNR, FQNEAQ (reference sequence). This CDR3 is CASTLIGSYTF. DNA for the CDR3: TGTGCCAGCACCCTTATAGGGAGCTACACCTTC. The whole variable domain, filled in from reference TRBV7-9 and TRBJ1-2, reads DTGVSQNPRHKITKRGQNVTFRCDPISEHNRLYWYRQTLGQGPEFLTYFQNEAQLEKSRLLSDRFSAERPKGSFSTLEIQRTEQGDSAMYLCASTLIGSYTFGSGTRLTVV.

V is TRBV7-8 and J is TRBJ2-3, with 8 positions matching TRBD2. Germline values: CDR1 SGHVS, CDR2 FQNEAQ. V was pared by 1 base and J by 2 bases, with 5 bases of the junction left unmatched. This CDR3 is 16 amino acids long. As DNA, the CDR3 is TGTGCCAGCAGCTTAGTACTAGCGGAGTACACAGATACGCAGTATTTT. This translates into CASSLVLAEYTDTQYF.